A selection of T cell receptor beta chains follows, all from one sample in a study of shared clonotypes between healthy human individuals. Method: immunoSEQ multiplex PCR; TCRdb's copy keeps in-frame clones and lacks some. Of hundreds of thousands of clones in the sample, 95% to 98% were seen once. Sequencing input: naive CD8+ T cells sorted from blood. These receptors were obtained from a man aged 30 to 45 in good health. The CDR3 runs from the conserved cysteine through the conserved F or W. The order of the fields is CDR3 length, clone size, V gene, D gene, J gene, CDR3 DNA, CDR3 protein. A D gene is named only where the DNA matches it firmly. A clone size is listed for some rows: how often the clone was seen (once, few, many), or a class if it is expanded.

CDR3 length: 14
clone size: -
V gene: TRBV30
D gene: -
J gene: TRBJ1-5
CDR3 DNA: TGTGCCTGGGATACAGGGCCCCTCAATCAGCCCCAGCATTTT
CDR3 protein: CAWDTGPLNQPQHF

CDR3 length: 14
clone size: -
V gene: TRBV27
D gene: -
J gene: TRBJ1-1
CDR3 DNA: TGTGCCAGCAGTTCTGGGACCGTGAACACTGAAGCTTTCTTT
CDR3 protein: CASSSGTVNTEAFF

CDR3 length: 14
clone size: once
V gene: TRBV7-9
D gene: TRBD2
J gene: TRBJ2-1
CDR3 DNA: TGTGCCAGCAGCTCGGGGGGAGGGCTTAGTGAGCAGTTCTTC
CDR3 protein: CASSSGGGLSEQFF

CDR3 length: 14
clone size: -
V gene: TRBV7-9
D gene: -
J gene: TRBJ1-1
CDR3 DNA: TGTGCCAGCAGCTTTATCCGCGGGGAGACTGAAGCTTTCTTT
CDR3 protein: CASSFIRGETEAFF

CDR3 length: 12
clone size: -
V gene: TRBV9
D gene: -
J gene: TRBJ2-5
CDR3 DNA: TGTGCCAGCTCACCGTTCCAAGAGACCCAGTACTTC
CDR3 protein: CASSPFQETQYF

CDR3 length: 13
clone size: -
V gene: TRBV18
D gene: -
J gene: TRBJ2-1
CDR3 DNA: TGTGCCAGCTCAGCCGGACAGAACAATGAGCAGTTCTTC
CDR3 protein: CASSAGQNNEQFF

CDR3 length: 15
clone size: -
V gene: TRBV27
D gene: -
J gene: TRBJ2-7
CDR3 DNA: TGTGCCAGCAGTTTACAATTTGACTTGTCCTACGAGCAGTACTTC
CDR3 protein: CASSLQFDLSYEQYF

CDR3 length: 15
clone size: -
V gene: TRBV28
D gene: TRBD1
J gene: TRBJ1-5
CDR3 DNA: TGTGCCAGCAGGGTTAGGCAGGGGGATTATCAGCCCCAGCATTTT
CDR3 protein: CASRVRQGDYQPQHF

CDR3 length: 16
clone size: -
V gene: TRBV18
D gene: -
J gene: TRBJ1-1
CDR3 DNA: TGTGCCAGCTCACCACCCGGGACCCAAGAGTGGACTGAAGCTTTCTTT
CDR3 protein: CASSPPGTQEWTEAFF

CDR3 length: 12
clone size: -
V gene: TRBV5-4
D gene: -
J gene: TRBJ2-2
CDR3 DNA: TGTGCCAGCAGCCTACAAACTGGCGAGCTGTTTTTT
CDR3 protein: CASSLQTGELFF

CDR3 length: 16
clone size: -
V gene: TRBV15
D gene: -
J gene: TRBJ1-2
CDR3 DNA: TGTGCCACCAGCAGAGCCGGAGGGACCCTGTCTGGTGGCTACACCTTC
CDR3 protein: CATSRAGGTLSGGYTF

CDR3 length: 15
clone size: -
V gene: TRBV2
D gene: TRBD2
J gene: TRBJ2-7
CDR3 DNA: TGTGCCAGCAGTGAAGTGGGAGGGGAACTGGGCGAGCAGTACTTC
CDR3 protein: CASSEVGGELGEQYF

CDR3 length: 13
clone size: -
V gene: TRBV29-1
D gene: -
J gene: TRBJ2-3
CDR3 DNA: TGCAGCCTGGGGCTAGCTGGAGCAGATACGCAGTATTTT
CDR3 protein: CSLGLAGADTQYF

CDR3 length: 16
clone size: once
V gene: TRBV5-1
D gene: -
J gene: TRBJ2-2
CDR3 DNA: TGCGCCAGCAGCTTGGCCCGCGCGGTGAGCACCGGGGAGCTGTTTTTT
CDR3 protein: CASSLARAVSTGELFF

CDR3 length: 15
clone size: -
V gene: TRBV4-1
D gene: -
J gene: TRBJ1-3
CDR3 DNA: TGCGCCAGCAGCCAAGTTGGGAGAACTGGAAACACCATATATTTT
CDR3 protein: CASSQVGRTGNTIYF

CDR3 length: 12
clone size: -
V gene: TRBV2
D gene: -
J gene: TRBJ2-1
CDR3 DNA: TGTGCCAGCAGTGAGGGGTACAATGAGCAGTTCTTC
CDR3 protein: CASSEGYNEQFF

CDR3 length: 11
clone size: -
V gene: TRBV6-5
D gene: -
J gene: TRBJ2-1
CDR3 DNA: TGTGCCAGCAGTTTTAGCAATGAGCAGTTCTTC
CDR3 protein: CASSFSNEQFF

CDR3 length: 13
clone size: -
V gene: TRBV21-1
D gene: -
J gene: TRBJ2-1
CDR3 DNA: TGTGCCAGCAGCAAAGGCACACTTCCCAAAGGGTTCTTC
CDR3 protein: CASSKGTLPKGFF

CDR3 length: 15
clone size: -
V gene: TRBV7-6
D gene: -
J gene: TRBJ2-3
CDR3 DNA: TGTGCCAGCAGCCTGACGTTATCTAGCACAGATACGCAGTATTTT
CDR3 protein: CASSLTLSSTDTQYF

CDR3 length: 15
clone size: -
V gene: TRBV7-9
D gene: -
J gene: TRBJ2-3
CDR3 DNA: TGTGCCAGCAGCCATACCCTTGGGGTGGAGGATACGCAGTATTTT
CDR3 protein: CASSHTLGVEDTQYF

CDR3 length: 14
clone size: -
V gene: TRBV13
D gene: TRBD1
J gene: TRBJ2-1
CDR3 DNA: TGTGCCAGCAGCTTTAGGACAGGGGGCATGGAGCAGTTCTTC
CDR3 protein: CASSFRTGGMEQFF

CDR3 length: 11
clone size: -
V gene: TRBV2
D gene: -
J gene: TRBJ2-3
CDR3 DNA: TGTGCCAGCAGTCCACCGGATACGCAGTATTTT
CDR3 protein: CASSPPDTQYF

CDR3 length: 15
clone size: -
V gene: TRBV7-9
D gene: TRBD1
J gene: TRBJ1-4
CDR3 DNA: TGTGCCAGCAGCCCGAGGACAGGGCAGGTTGAAAAACTGTTTTTT
CDR3 protein: CASSPRTGQVEKLFF